This T cell receptor (beta chain) was observed in a study of cytomegalovirus exposure and HLA in healthy donors. The study ran its PCR with 60 Vbeta and 13 Jbeta primers. Clones were read by immunoSEQ multiplex PCR, and TCRdb kept only the in-frame ones, dropping some. The sample carries some 57,000 clones, around 90% recorded once. Study results and caveats: Specific recognition of CMV antigens was confirmed in vitro for a few chains (all CMV-associated). Later analysis showed TCR association rates varying by HLA locus, highest for DRB1 and lowest for HLA-C. A cluster of highly shared sequence variants was likely a sequencing artifact.

V dropped 0 bases and J dropped 6; count of bases not matched to a gene: 9. Germline-derived CDR1 and CDR2 are KGHSH and LQKENI. CDR3 size: 16 residues. Points on this clone: Its antigen remains unknown.

Sequencing input: PBMCs. J is TRBJ1-1 and V is TRBV18; 8 bases are a match to TRBD1. The origin of this receptor is a man aged 25 to 40 in good health and CMV-seropositive. CDR3 bases: TGTGCCAGCTCACCACCATCGAGGACAGGGAAACCTGAAGCTTTCTTT. It yields the protein CASSPPSRTGKPEAFF.